This entry lists 27 T cell receptor beta chains sequenced from one sample in a study of blood T cell repertoires in COVID-19. Some clones are missing from TCRdb's copy, which holds only in-frame ones; the method was immunoSEQ multiplex PCR. The table lists under 350,000 clones, more than 85% of them singletons. The sample comprised peripheral blood. Every receptor here comes from a man in his forties or fifties with acute or convalescent COVID-19.

The chain links TRBV3-1 (or the pseudogene TRBV3-2) to TRBJ2-7; 7 bases match TRBD1. In germline, CDR1 is LGHDT, CDR2 YNNKEL (reference sequence). Trimming cost V 4 bases and J 3 bases; bases outside gene matches: 9. The CDR3 spans 15 residues. CDR3 in amino acids: CASSRGTDRLYEQYF. CDR3 coding DNA: TGTGCCAGCAGCCGGGGTACGGACAGGCTCTACGAGCAGTACTTC.

The gene calls are TRBV2 and TRBJ1-4; no clear D. Germline CDR1 SNHLY, CDR2 FYNNEI. The CDR3 spans 16 residues. Trimming stripped 2 bases from V and 5 bases from J, with 15 bases between. CDR3 residues: CASSESAGWANEKLFF. CDR3 coding DNA: TGTGCCAGCAGTGAAAGTGCGGGGTGGGCAAATGAAAAACTGTTTTTT.

This clone occurred a few times. The rearrangement uses TRBV2 and TRBJ2-2; the D is unclear. The V end lost 5 bases, the J end lost 0 bases, and 7 bases lay between the germline ends. The CDR3 has 14 residues. Per germline, CDR1 SNHLY and CDR2 FYNNEI. The CDR3 loop is CASSTRANTGELFF. The CDR3 coding sequence is TGTGCCAGCAGTACCCGGGCGAACACCGGGGAGCTGTTTTTT. The whole variable domain, filled in from reference TRBV2 and TRBJ2-2, reads EPEVTQTPSHQVTQMGQEVILRCVPISNHLYFYWYRQILGQKVEFLVSFYNNEISEKSEIFDDQFSVERPDGSNFTLKIRSTKLEDSAMYFCASSTRANTGELFFGEGSRLTVL.

This chain joins TRBV9 and TRBJ2-7, with 7 bases aligning to TRBD1. There are 12 residues in the CDR3. V lost 3 bases, J lost 4 bases, and 1 base stayed unmatched. CDR1 and CDR2 from the germline V gene are SGDLS and YYNGEE. In nucleotides, the CDR3 is TGTGCCAGCAGCGGACAGGGATACGAGCAGTACTTC. Amino acid sequence: CASSGQGYEQYF.

This clone occurred once. The same CDR3 is also encoded by other DNA sequences in this sample. The V and J genes are TRBV27 and TRBJ1-2; TRBD1 matches at 8 bases. This CDR3 is 13 amino acids long. CDR1 is MNHEY and CDR2 is SMNVEV in the germline V gene (reference sequence). The ends lost 3 bases at V and 8 bases at J; junction bases unmatched: 5. CDR3: CASSFRTGSGYTF. The CDR3 DNA follows: TGTGCCAGCAGTTTTCGGACAGGGAGCGGCTACACCTTC.

The chain recombines TRBV4-2 with TRBJ2-7; tentative D call: TRBD2 (6 bases). CDR1 LGHNA and CDR2 YNFKEQ come from the germline V gene. The CDR3 loop spans 15 amino acids. V was cut by 6 bases and J by 4 bases, with 19 bases left in between. CDR3 region: CASRRGTGDYYEQYF. In DNA, the CDR3 is TGTGCCAGCAGACGTGGGACTGGTGATTATTACGAGCAGTACTTC.

V is TRBV13 and J is TRBJ2-3, with 14 bases matching TRBD2. The germline V gene has CDR1 PRHDT and CDR2 FYEKMQ (reference sequence). This CDR3 comprises 18 residues. The J segment lost 5 bases and the V segment lost 5 bases, leaving 12 bases of the junction unmatched. CDR3 loop: CASSPTSGGAVTKDTQYF. CDR3 coding DNA: TGTGCCAGCAGCCCGACTAGCGGGGGGGCAGTAACCAAAGATACGCAGTATTTT.

J is TRBJ1-2 and V is TRBV6-2 or TRBV6-3, with TRBD1 matching 11 bases. The J segment lost 4 bases and the V segment lost 1 base, leaving 5 bases of the junction unmatched. The CDR3 totals 16 residues. Germline CDR1 is MNHEY and CDR2 is SVGEGT. This CDR3 reads CASSYLRDRGIYGYTF. The CDR3 nucleotides read TGTGCCAGCAGTTACTTGCGGGACAGGGGGATCTATGGCTACACCTTC.

A few counts support this clone. The chain joins TRBV12-5 to TRBJ2-7; D is possibly TRBD2 (5 bases). Trimming took 2 bases from V and 6 from J, leaving 11 bases between them. The CDR3 length is 13 residues. Germline V gives CDR1 LGHNT, CDR2 FRNRAP. The CDR3 bases are TGTGCTAGTGGTTTGCCGGGAATGCGCGAGCAGTACTTC. Amino acid sequence: CASGLPGMREQYF.

The chain is built from TRBV7-6 and TRBJ2-1; D gene ambiguous. There are 15 residues in the CDR3. The V end lost 0 bases, the J end lost 0 bases, and 6 bases lay between the germline ends. CDR1 is SGHVS and CDR2 is FNYEAQ in the germline V gene. As DNA, the CDR3 is TGTGCCAGCAGCTTAGCCTGGAGCTCCTACAATGAGCAGTTCTTC. The encoded protein is CASSLAWSSYNEQFF.

The rearrangement joins TRBV30 to TRBJ1-1; D may be TRBD1 (5 bases). Trimming took off 0 bases at V and 7 bases at J, with 12 bases between the two ends. In germline, CDR1 is GTSNPN, CDR2 SVGIG (reference sequence). The CDR3 has 13 amino acids. CDR3 loop: CAWSVRGGDEAFF. Written as DNA, the CDR3 is TGTGCCTGGAGTGTACGGGGAGGGGATGAAGCTTTCTTT.

This chain connects TRBV11-2 to TRBJ1-1; possibly TRBD1 for D (5 bases). From germline, CDR1 is SGHAT and CDR2 FQNNGV. The V and J ends lost 5 bases and 10 bases respectively, with 17 bases between them. This CDR3 has 13 amino acids. CDR3 in amino acids: CASSLRQPLGAFF. CDR3 DNA sequence: TGTGCCAGCAGCCTTCGACAGCCCCTTGGAGCTTTCTTT. The variable domain in full, completed from reference TRBV11-2 and TRBJ1-1, reads EAGVAQSPRYKIIEKRQSVAFWCNPISGHATLYWYQQILGQGPKLLIQFQNNGVVDDSQLPKDRFSAERLKGVDSTLKIQPAKLEDSAVYLCASSLRQPLGAFFGQGTRLTVV.

V is TRBV28 and J is TRBJ2-3; D possibly corresponds to TRBD1 (8 bases). The CDR3 extends over 15 amino acids. Trimming removed 6 bases from V and 5 bases from J, with 18 bases in between. CDR1 MDHEN and CDR2 SYDVKM come from the germline V gene. The CDR3 nucleotides are TGTGCCAGCAGCGTGATTACAGGGGGGGGAGATACGCAGTATTTT. Protein product: CASSVITGGGDTQYF.

The rearrangement links TRBV10-3 to TRBJ2-7; 11 nucleotides agree with TRBD1. The germline V gene encodes CDR1 ENHRY and CDR2 SYGVKD. Trimming at V came to 5 bases and at J to 1 base, leaving 7 bases not matched to a gene. This CDR3 comprises 16 residues. Written as DNA, the CDR3 is TGTGCCATCAGTAATACCGGGACAGGGGGTTCCTACGAGCAGTACTTC. It specifies CAISNTGTGGSYEQYF.

The chain uses TRBV18 and TRBJ2-2; tentative D call: TRBD2 (6 bases). The CDR3 is 17 residues long. Germline V gives CDR1 KGHSH, CDR2 LQKENI. Trimming cost V 6 bases and J 1 base, with 18 bases left between them. CDR3 DNA: TGTGCCAGCTCTCCCTCGAGTGGCGGGGTGAACACCGGGGAGCTGTTTTTT. Translation: CASSPSSGGVNTGELFF. The full variable domain, in which reference TRBV18 and TRBJ2-2 provide the parts outside the CDR3, is NAGVMQNPRHLVRRRGQEARLRCSPMKGHSHVYWYRQLPEEGLKFMVYLQKENIIDESGMPKERFSAEFPKEGPSILRIQQVVRGDSAAYFCASSPSSGGVNTGELFFGEGSRLTVL.

DNA for the CDR3: TGTGCCAGCAGCCGCGCTAGCGGTAACACAGATACGCAGTATTTT. Its protein is CASSRASGNTDTQYF. The chain has TRBV3-1 (or the pseudogene TRBV3-2) and TRBJ2-3; 7 bases agree with TRBD2. The CDR3 is 15 amino acids. Germline assignment: CDR1 LGHDT and CDR2 YNNKEL (reference sequence). Germline trimming cut 4 bases from V and 2 bases from J; bases unmatched to any gene: 6.

The chain recombines TRBV11-2 with TRBJ1-2; maybe TRBD1 (5 bases). The germline V gene encodes CDR1 SGHAT and CDR2 FQNNGV. The CDR3 extends over 12 amino acids. V was shortened by 0 bases and J by 14 bases, with 13 bases between the two germline ends. The CDR3 sequence: CASSLEAREGTF. In nucleotides, the CDR3 is TGTGCCAGCAGCTTAGAGGCCAGGGAAGGGACCTTC. The full variable domain, rest sourced from reference TRBV11-2 and TRBJ1-2, is EAGVAQSPRYKIIEKRQSVAFWCNPISGHATLYWYQQILGQGPKLLIQFQNNGVVDDSQLPKDRFSAERLKGVDSTLKIQPAKLEDSAVYLCASSLEAREGTFGSGTRLTVV.

V gene TRBV18 combines with J gene TRBJ1-5, with a tentative D call TRBD1 (6 bases). The V gene's germline CDR1 is KGHSH and CDR2 LQKENI. Trimming cost V 6 bases and J 4 bases, with 13 bases left between them. This CDR3 spans 14 amino acids. CDR3 DNA sequence: TGTGCCAGCTCCTCACTCGACAGGAATCAGCCCCAGCATTTT. Protein sequence: CASSSLDRNQPQHF. Full variable domain (remainder filled in from reference TRBV18 and TRBJ1-5): NAGVMQNPRHLVRRRGQEARLRCSPMKGHSHVYWYRQLPEEGLKFMVYLQKENIIDESGMPKERFSAEFPKEGPSILRIQQVVRGDSAAYFCASSSLDRNQPQHFGDGTRLSIL.

This clone was recorded only once. The chain combines TRBV6-2 or TRBV6-3 with TRBJ2-1; D might be TRBD1 (7 bases). Germline lookup yields CDR1 MNHEY and CDR2 SVGEGT. The CDR3 is 15 amino acids. Trimming took 5 bases from V and 4 from J, leaving 15 bases between them. The CDR3 loop reads CASSEEGARYNEQFF. CDR3 DNA: TGTGCCAGCAGTGAGGAGGGGGCCCGATACAATGAGCAGTTCTTC.

This chain's CDR3 is CASRLRLESPLHF. CDR3 nucleotides: TGTGCCAGCAGACTAAGGCTTGAGTCACCCCTCCACTTT. The rearrangement links TRBV5-5 to TRBJ1-6; D not resolved. Germline V gene lookup returns CDR1 SGHKS and CDR2 YYEKEE (reference sequence). V was trimmed by 5 bases and J by 10 bases, leaving 13 bases between them. The CDR3 is 13 amino acids.

This clone was observed once. This rearrangement joins TRBV6-5 to TRBJ1-2, with D tentatively TRBD1 (5 bases). CDR1 is MNHEY, CDR2 SVGAGI, per germline. This CDR3 comprises 14 residues. V gave up 7 bases and J gave up 4 bases, with 16 bases separating them. The CDR3 sequence is CASTRGREGYGYTF. In DNA form, the CDR3 reads TGTGCCAGCACAAGAGGCAGGGAGGGCTATGGCTACACCTTC.

This clone has only one observation. The chain has TRBV6-5 and TRBJ1-2; D is perhaps TRBD1 (5 bases). The CDR3 contains 10 residues. The germline V gene has CDR1 MNHEY and CDR2 SVGAGI. The V gene lost 6 bases and the J gene lost 6 bases, with 5 bases spanning the gap. The CDR3 DNA follows: TGTGCCAGCAGACAGGATGGCTACACCTTC. Translation gives CASRQDGYTF.

The chain carries TRBV11-1 and TRBJ1-6; perhaps TRBD1 as D (6 bases). V lost 5 bases, J lost 7 bases, and 12 bases lay in between. Germline CDR1 and CDR2: SGHAT and FQDESV (reference sequence). The CDR3 has 14 residues. The CDR3 DNA is TGTGCCAGCAGCCATCGGGGGGGCAATTCACCCCTCCACTTT. Protein product: CASSHRGGNSPLHF.

V usage is TRBV4-1 and J usage is TRBJ2-7; TRBD2 matches at 10 bases. Losses at the gene ends were 6 bases for V and 4 bases for J; bases not matched to a gene: 9. This CDR3 has 15 amino acids. Germline V gene sequence: CDR1 MGHRA, CDR2 YSYEKL. As DNA, the CDR3 is TGCGCCAGCAGTCTCGAATCAGCGGGGGGGTACGAGCAGTACTTC. Protein sequence: CASSLESAGGYEQYF.

The chain is built from TRBV3-1 (or the pseudogene TRBV3-2) and TRBJ1-2; 9 nucleotides align to TRBD1. The length of the CDR3 is 14 residues. J gave up 7 bases and V 5 bases, and 8 bases lay outside the gene matches. Per germline, CDR1 LGHDT and CDR2 YNNKEL (reference sequence). CDR3: CASSFSGTGIGYTF. CDR3 bases: TGTGCCAGCAGCTTTTCCGGGACAGGGATTGGCTACACCTTC.

This chain links TRBV7-8 with TRBJ2-1, with D possibly TRBD2 on 5 matching bases. This CDR3 is 14 amino acids long. V lost 2 bases and J 6 bases, leaving 11 bases between the germline ends. Germline V gene sequence: CDR1 SGHVS, CDR2 FQNEAQ. The CDR3 region has the DNA TGTGCCAGCAGCTTATTACGGACTTTCAATGAGCAGTTCTTC. It translates to CASSLLRTFNEQFF.

The gene calls are TRBV7-9 and TRBJ2-1, with 11 bases identical to TRBD2. This CDR3 is 17 amino acids long. Germline V gene data show CDR1 as SEHNR and CDR2 as FQNEAQ (reference sequence). The J segment lost 4 bases and the V segment lost 5 bases, leaving 10 bases of the junction unmatched. In DNA, the CDR3 is TGTGCCAGCAGCCGATACCTACTAGCGGGGGATTACAATGAGCAGTTCTTC. Amino acids: CASSRYLLAGDYNEQFF.